This T cell receptor (beta chain) was retrieved from a study of CD8+ T cells in alopecia areata. Study findings and constraints: There were many expanded lesional clones persisting in scalp and blood during tofacitinib. Unlike in mice, where it was clearer, TCR sharing across patients was less clear, possibly HLA-related. Lesional scalp, especially alopecia totalis/universalis, showed higher clonality than normal scalp.

This CDR3 is 14 amino acids long. V lost 1 base and J 3 bases, leaving 10 bases between the germline ends. Germline lookup yields CDR1 SGHTA and CDR2 FQGNSA. TCR sequencing used cDNA made by reverse transcription of extracted RNA. The data were produced by immunoSEQ multiplex PCR, yet TCRdb's version contains in-frame clones alone and is incomplete. The sample has around 100,000 clones, roughly three fifths seen once. Points on this clone: Antigen: not known.

Indicated treatment: oral pan-JAK inhibitor, 5-10 mg twice daily. It was from alopecia areata patients that lesional scalp punch biopsies and peripheral blood were collected. The sequencing here drew on CD8+ T cells sorted from blood, taken at week 24, from a patient treated with tofacitinib. The rearrangement links TRBV7-2 to TRBJ2-7; D possibly uses TRBD1 or TRBD2 (5 bases each). The clonotype was recovered from a human donor with alopecia areata. Here the CDR3 reads CASSLVGVGYEQYF. CDR3 DNA sequence: TGTGCCAGCAGCTTAGTGGGGGTCGGCTACGAGCAGTACTTC.